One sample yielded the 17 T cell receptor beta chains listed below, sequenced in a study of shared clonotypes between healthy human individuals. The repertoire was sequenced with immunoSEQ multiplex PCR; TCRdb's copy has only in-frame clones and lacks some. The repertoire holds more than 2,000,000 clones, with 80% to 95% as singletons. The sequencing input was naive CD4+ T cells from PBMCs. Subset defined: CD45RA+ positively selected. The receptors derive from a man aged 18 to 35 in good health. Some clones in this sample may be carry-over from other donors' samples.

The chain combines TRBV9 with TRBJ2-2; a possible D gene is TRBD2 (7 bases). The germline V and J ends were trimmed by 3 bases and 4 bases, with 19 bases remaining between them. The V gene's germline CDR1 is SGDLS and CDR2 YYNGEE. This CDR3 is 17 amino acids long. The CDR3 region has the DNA TGTGCCAGCAGCGCCCCGATCATGGGGGGGGCCACCGGGGAGCTGTTTTTT. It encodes CASSAPIMGGATGELFF.

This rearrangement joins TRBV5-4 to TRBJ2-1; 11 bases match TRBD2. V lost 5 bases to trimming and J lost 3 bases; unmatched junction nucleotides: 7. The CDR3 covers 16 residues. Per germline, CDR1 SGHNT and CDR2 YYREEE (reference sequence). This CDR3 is CASSSGLAELYNEQFF. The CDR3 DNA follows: TGTGCCAGCAGTTCGGGACTAGCGGAACTCTACAATGAGCAGTTCTTC.

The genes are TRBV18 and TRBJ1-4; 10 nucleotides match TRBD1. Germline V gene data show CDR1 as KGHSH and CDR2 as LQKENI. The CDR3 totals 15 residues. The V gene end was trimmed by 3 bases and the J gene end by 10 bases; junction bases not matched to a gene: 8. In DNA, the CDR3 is TGTGCCAGCTCACCCGACAGGGGGCAGTCTGGAAAACTGTTTTTT. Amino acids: CASSPDRGQSGKLFF. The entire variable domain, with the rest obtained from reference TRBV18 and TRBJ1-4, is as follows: NAGVMQNPRHLVRRRGQEARLRCSPMKGHSHVYWYRQLPEEGLKFMVYLQKENIIDESGMPKERFSAEFPKEGPSILRIQQVVRGDSAAYFCASSPDRGQSGKLFFGSGTQLSVL.

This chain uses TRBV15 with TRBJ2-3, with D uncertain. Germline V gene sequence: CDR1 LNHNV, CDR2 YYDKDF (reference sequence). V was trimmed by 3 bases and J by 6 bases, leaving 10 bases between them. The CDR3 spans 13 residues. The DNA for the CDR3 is TGTGCCACCAGCAGGATTAGATCGGATACGCAGTATTTT. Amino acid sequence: CATSRIRSDTQYF.

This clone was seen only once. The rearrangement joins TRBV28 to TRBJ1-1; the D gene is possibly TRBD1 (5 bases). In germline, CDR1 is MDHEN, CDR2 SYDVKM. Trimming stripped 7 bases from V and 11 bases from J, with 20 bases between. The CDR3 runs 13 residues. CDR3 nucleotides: TGTGCCAGCAAAAAAAGTGGGGGACCGTGGGCTTTCTTT. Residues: CASKKSGGPWAFF.

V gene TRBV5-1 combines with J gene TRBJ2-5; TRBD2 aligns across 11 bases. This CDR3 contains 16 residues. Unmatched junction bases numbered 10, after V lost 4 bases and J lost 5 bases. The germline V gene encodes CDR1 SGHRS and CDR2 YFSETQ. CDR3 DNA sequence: TGCGCCAGCAGCCCTGCAACTAGCGGGAGTGGGGAGACCCAGTACTTC. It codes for CASSPATSGSGETQYF.

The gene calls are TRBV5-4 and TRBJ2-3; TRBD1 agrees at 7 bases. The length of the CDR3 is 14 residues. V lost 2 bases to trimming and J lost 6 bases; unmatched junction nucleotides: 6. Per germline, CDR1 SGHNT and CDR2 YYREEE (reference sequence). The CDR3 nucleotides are TGTGCCAGCAGCTTTAGGGACAGCGAGGATACGCAGTATTTT. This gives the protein CASSFRDSEDTQYF.

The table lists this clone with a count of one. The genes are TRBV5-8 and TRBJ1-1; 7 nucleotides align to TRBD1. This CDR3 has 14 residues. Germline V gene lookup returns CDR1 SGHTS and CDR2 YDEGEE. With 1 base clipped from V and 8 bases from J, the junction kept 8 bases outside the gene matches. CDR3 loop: CASSLSARDREAFF. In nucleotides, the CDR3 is TGTGCCAGCAGCTTGTCCGCCCGGGACAGAGAAGCTTTCTTT.

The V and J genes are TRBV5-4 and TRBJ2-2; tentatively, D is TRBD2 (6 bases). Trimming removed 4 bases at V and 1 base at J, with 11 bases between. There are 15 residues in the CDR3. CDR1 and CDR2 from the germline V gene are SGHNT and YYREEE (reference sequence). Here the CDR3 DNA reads TGTGCCAGCAGCGCCACGGGGGAGAACACCGGGGAGCTGTTTTTT. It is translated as CASSATGENTGELFF.

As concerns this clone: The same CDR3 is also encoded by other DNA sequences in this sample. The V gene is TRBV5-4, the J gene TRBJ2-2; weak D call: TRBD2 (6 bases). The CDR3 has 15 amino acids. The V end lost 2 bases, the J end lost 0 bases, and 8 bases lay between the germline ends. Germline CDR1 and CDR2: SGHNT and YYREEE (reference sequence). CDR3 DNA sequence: TGTGCCAGCAGCTTCGGGGGATCGAACACCGGGGAGCTGTTTTTT. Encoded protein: CASSFGGSNTGELFF.

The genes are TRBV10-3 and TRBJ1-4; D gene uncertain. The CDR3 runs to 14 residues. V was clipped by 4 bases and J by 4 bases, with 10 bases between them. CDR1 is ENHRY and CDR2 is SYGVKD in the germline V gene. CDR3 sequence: CAISGVRSNEKLFF. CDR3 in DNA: TGTGCCATCAGTGGGGTACGGAGTAATGAAAAACTGTTTTTT.

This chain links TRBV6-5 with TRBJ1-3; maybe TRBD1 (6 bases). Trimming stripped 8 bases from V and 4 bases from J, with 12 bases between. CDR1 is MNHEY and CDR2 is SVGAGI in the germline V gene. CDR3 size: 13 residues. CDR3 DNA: TGTGCCAGCTTAGGGGGAACGGGAAACACCATATATTTT. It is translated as CASLGGTGNTIYF.

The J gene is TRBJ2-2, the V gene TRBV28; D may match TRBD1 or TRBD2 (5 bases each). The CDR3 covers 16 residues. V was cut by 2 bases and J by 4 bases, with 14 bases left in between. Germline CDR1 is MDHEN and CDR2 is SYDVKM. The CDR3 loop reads CASSLPRPGSTGELFF. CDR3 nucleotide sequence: TGTGCCAGCAGTTTACCCCGGCCAGGGAGCACCGGGGAGCTGTTTTTT.

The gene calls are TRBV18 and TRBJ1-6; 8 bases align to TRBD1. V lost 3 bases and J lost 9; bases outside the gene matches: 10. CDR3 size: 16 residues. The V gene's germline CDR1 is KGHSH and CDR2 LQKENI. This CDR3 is CASSPSSGGWGSPLHF. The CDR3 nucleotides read TGTGCCAGCTCACCTTCTTCAGGGGGCTGGGGTTCACCCCTCCACTTT.

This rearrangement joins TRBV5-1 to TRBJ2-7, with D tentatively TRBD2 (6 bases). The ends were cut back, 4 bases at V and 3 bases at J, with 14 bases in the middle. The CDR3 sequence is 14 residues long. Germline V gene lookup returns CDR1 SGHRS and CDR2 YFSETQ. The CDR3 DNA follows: TGCGCCAGCAGCGCTGGAGGCGGGAACTACGAGCAGTACTTC. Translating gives CASSAGGGNYEQYF.

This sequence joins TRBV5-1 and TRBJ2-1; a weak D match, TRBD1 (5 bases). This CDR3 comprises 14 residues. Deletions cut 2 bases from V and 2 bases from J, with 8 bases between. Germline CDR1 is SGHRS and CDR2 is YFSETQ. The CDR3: CASSLGEPYNEQFF. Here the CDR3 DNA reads TGCGCCAGCAGCTTAGGGGAACCCTACAATGAGCAGTTCTTC.

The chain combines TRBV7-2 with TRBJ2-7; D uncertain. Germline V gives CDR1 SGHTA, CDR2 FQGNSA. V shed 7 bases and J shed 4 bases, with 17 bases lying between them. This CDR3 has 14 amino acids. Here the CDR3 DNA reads TGTGCCAGCACCTTCGTCGGGTTCAGTTACGAGCAGTACTTC. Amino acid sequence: CASTFVGFSYEQYF.